This TCR beta chain came from a study of cytomegalovirus exposure and HLA in healthy donors. A multiplex PCR was run with 60 Vbeta primers and 13 Jbeta primers. The assay was immunoSEQ multiplex PCR, and TCRdb's table has in-frame clones only and misses some. The listing records about 48,000 clones. Germline V gene data show CDR1 as LGHNA and CDR2 as YSLEER. Trimming took 1 base from V and 7 from J, leaving 11 bases between them. The CDR3 length is 14 residues. This chain connects TRBV4-3 to TRBJ2-1; D is ambiguous. This receptor was obtained from a woman in her forties in good health and CMV-seronegative. The specimen sequenced was PBMCs. The CDR3 reads CASSQGQASNEQFF. CDR3 DNA sequence: TGCGCCAGCAGCCAAGGTCAGGCTTCTAATGAGCAGTTCTTC.